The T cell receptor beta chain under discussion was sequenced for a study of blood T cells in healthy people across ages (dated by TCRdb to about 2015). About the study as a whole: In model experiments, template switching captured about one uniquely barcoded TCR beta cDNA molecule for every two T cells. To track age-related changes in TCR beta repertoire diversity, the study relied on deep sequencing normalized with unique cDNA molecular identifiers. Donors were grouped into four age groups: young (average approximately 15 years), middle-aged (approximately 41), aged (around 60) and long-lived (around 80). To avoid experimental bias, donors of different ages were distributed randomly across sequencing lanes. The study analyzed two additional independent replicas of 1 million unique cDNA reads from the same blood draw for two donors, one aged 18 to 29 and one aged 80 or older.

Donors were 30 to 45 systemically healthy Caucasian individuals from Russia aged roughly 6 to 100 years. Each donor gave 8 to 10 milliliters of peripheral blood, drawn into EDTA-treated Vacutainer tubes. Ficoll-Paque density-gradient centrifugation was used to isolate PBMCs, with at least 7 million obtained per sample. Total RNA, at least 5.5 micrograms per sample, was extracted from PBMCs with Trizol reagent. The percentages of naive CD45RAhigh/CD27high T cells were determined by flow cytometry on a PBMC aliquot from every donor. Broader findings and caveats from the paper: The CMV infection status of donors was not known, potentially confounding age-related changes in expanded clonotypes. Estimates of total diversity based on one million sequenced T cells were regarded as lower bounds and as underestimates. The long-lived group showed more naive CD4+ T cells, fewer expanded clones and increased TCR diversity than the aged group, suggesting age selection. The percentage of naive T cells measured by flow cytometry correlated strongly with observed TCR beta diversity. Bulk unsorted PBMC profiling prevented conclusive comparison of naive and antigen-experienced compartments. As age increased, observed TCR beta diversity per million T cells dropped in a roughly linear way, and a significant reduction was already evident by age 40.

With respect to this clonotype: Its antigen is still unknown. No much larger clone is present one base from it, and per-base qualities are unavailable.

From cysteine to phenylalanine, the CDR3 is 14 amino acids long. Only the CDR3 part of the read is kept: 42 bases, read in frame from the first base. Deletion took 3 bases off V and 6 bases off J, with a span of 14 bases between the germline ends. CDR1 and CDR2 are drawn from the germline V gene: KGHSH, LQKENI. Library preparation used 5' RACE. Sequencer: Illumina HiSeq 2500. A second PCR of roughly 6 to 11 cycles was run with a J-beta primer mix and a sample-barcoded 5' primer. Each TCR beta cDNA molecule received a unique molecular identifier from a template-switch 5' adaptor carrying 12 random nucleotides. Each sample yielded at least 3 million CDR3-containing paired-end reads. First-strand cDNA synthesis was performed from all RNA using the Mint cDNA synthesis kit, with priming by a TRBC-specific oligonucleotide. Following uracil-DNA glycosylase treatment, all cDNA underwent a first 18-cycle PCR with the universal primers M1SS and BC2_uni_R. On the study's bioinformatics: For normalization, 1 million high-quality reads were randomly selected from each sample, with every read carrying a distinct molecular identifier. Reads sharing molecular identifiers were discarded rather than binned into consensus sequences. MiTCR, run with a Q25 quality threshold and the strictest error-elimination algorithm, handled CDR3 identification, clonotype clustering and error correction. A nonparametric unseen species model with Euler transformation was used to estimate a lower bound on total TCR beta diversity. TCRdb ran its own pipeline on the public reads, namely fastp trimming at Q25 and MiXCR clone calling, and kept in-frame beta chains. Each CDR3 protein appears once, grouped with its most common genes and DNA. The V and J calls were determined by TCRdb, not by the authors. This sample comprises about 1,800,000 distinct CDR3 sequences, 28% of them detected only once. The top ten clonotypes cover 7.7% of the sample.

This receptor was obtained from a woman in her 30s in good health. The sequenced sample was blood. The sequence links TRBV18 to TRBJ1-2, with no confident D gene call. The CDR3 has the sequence CASSPSAWVDGYTF. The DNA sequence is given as TGTGCCAGCTCACCCTCCGCATGGGTGGATGGCTACACCTTC.